These 26 T cell receptor beta chains were all obtained from the same sample, sequenced in a study of post-analysis software for immune sequencing data (dated by TCRdb to the mid-2010s). What the research found in general, with its limitations: Patients showed significantly higher frequencies than controls for a few TRBV segments, among them TRBV5-6, TRBV5-1 and TRBV20-1.

These TCRs' antigens remain unknown. Library creation used PCR. Sequencing was carried out with an Illumina HiSeq 2500. Unique molecular identifiers were incorporated into TCR beta cDNA libraries to reduce PCR and sequencing biases. TCRdb itself trimmed the public reads at Q25 with fastp, ran MiXCR and retained productive beta chains. Every distinct CDR3 protein forms one entry, paired with its most common genes and DNA. The table for this sample lists about 820,000 distinct CDR3 sequences; roughly 50% of them were counted only once. 4.6% of the sample rests with the top ten. Sequencing was done on a sample of blood. The receptors here all came from a girl aged 5-17 years with multiple sclerosis.

This clonotype appeared a single time. V is TRBV28 and J is TRBJ1-1; possible D gene TRBD1, 6 bases. CDR3 length: 13 residues. Deletions cut 6 bases from V and 3 bases from J, with 11 bases between. Germline V gene data show CDR1 as MDHEN and CDR2 as SYDVKM. As DNA, the CDR3 is TGTGCCAGCAGCCAGGGGAGGTACACTGAAGCTTTCTTT. This translates into CASSQGRYTEAFF. Complete variable domain (other parts from reference TRBV28 and TRBJ1-1): DVKVTQSSRYLVKRTGEKVFLECVQDMDHENMFWYRQDPGLGLRLIYFSYDVKMKEKGDIPEGYSVSREKKERFSLILESASTNQTSMYLCASSQGRYTEAFFGQGTRLTVV.

A few counts support this clonotype. The rearrangement links TRBV7-9 to TRBJ2-7, with D possibly being TRBD1 (6 bases). Germline CDR1 is SEHNR and CDR2 is FQNEAQ (reference sequence). There are 12 residues in the CDR3. Trimming took off 8 bases at V and 4 bases at J, with 12 bases between the two ends. The CDR3 here is CASCSTGYEQYF. DNA for the CDR3: TGTGCCAGCTGCTCTACAGGGTACGAGCAGTACTTC.

The table lists this clonotype with a count of one. The V and J genes are TRBV6-5 and TRBJ1-2, with D hard to call. V shed 0 bases and J shed 7 bases, with 12 bases lying between them. CDR3 length: 14 residues. Germline CDR1 MNHEY, CDR2 SVGAGI. The CDR3 DNA reads TGTGCCAGCAGTTACTCTACGGGGAAAGGTGGCTACACCTTC. It translates to CASSYSTGKGGYTF.

This clonotype was counted a few times. The rearrangement joins TRBV20-1 to TRBJ2-7, with TRBD2 identical over 9 bases. With the DNA end fitting TRBJ2-5 better, the J assignment may be wrong. CDR1 is DFQATT and CDR2 is SNEGSKA in the germline V gene (reference sequence). This CDR3 is built from 13 residues. The CDR3 here is CSASVSGGETQYF. The CDR3 DNA sequence: TGCAGTGCTTCGGTCAGCGGGGGGGAGACCCAGTACTTC.

This chain links TRBV6-5 with TRBJ2-1; unclear D gene. Near its end, the DNA agrees better with TRBJ2-7, so the J call may be wrong. The CDR3 loop spans 11 amino acids. Germline V CDR1 and CDR2: MNHEY, SVGAGI. CDR3 nucleotides: TGTGCCAGCAGGGGAAGGGCCGAGCAGTACTTC. Residues: CASRGRAEQYF.

Details on this clonotype: An end of the junction differs from the germline gene, which may be a read error. The chain carries TRBV2 and TRBJ2-1; possibly TRBD1 or TRBD2 for D (6 bases each). The CDR3 runs 19 residues. Per germline, CDR1 SNHLY and CDR2 FYNNEI. This CDR3 is CAGSENLGGSVNSYNEQFF. DNA for the CDR3: TGTGCCGGCAGTGAAAATTTAGGGGGGAGTGTCAACTCCTACAATGAGCAGTTCTTC.

This chain uses TRBV20-1 with TRBJ2-1; D is tentatively TRBD1 or TRBD2 (5 bases each). With 1 base removed from V and 1 base from J, the gap between germline ends came to 11 bases. Per germline, CDR1 DFQATT and CDR2 SNEGSKA (reference sequence). The CDR3 sequence is 15 residues long. The CDR3 protein is CSARGDPGSYNEQFF. In nucleotides, the CDR3 is TGCAGTGCTAGAGGGGACCCAGGGTCCTACAATGAGCAGTTCTTC.

In DNA form, the CDR3 reads TGTGCCAGCAGCTTATTTCCTAGCGGTCAGTACCAAGAGACCCAGTACTTC. It yields the protein CASSLFPSGQYQETQYF. The chain has TRBV7-6 and TRBJ2-5; 7 bases align to TRBD2. V was pared by 2 bases and J by 0 bases, with 9 bases of the junction left unmatched. The CDR3 covers 17 residues. Per the germline V gene, CDR1 is SGHVS and CDR2 is FNYEAQ.

This CDR3 is CASSQDSGRGSSYEQYF. The DNA of the CDR3 is TGTGCCAGCAGCCAAGATTCGGGCAGGGGAAGCTCCTACGAGCAGTACTTC. This chain uses TRBV14 with TRBJ2-7; D possibly corresponds to TRBD1 (6 bases). This CDR3 contains 17 residues. Germline V gene data show CDR1 as SGHDN and CDR2 as FVKESK. With 0 bases removed from V and 0 bases from J, the gap between germline ends came to 15 bases.

This chain joins TRBV20-1 and TRBJ2-7; D is possibly TRBD2 (6 bases). This CDR3 has 14 residues. Germline CDR1 is DFQATT and CDR2 is SNEGSKA (reference sequence). Deletions cut 6 bases from V and 0 bases from J, with 15 bases between. CDR3 residues: CSARLAGISYEQYF. DNA for the CDR3: TGCAGTGCGCGCCTGGCGGGGATCTCCTACGAGCAGTACTTC.

This clonotype came up a few times. The V call is TRBV29-1, the J call TRBJ1-5; 7 positions match TRBD1. After removal of 6 bases from V and 3 bases from J, the junction contained 5 bases not matched to a gene. CDR1 and CDR2 from the germline V gene are SQVTM and ANQGSEA. The CDR3 extends over 13 amino acids. CDR3 loop: CSVIQGTNQPQHF. CDR3 sequence (DNA): TGCAGCGTGATACAGGGGACCAATCAGCCCCAGCATTTT.

The V call is TRBV6-1, the J call TRBJ2-7; 13 nucleotides match TRBD2. Germline V CDR1 and CDR2: MNHNS, SASEGT. The length of the CDR3 is 17 residues. V gave up 6 bases and J gave up 0 bases; unmatched junction bases: 8. In nucleotides, the CDR3 is TGTGCCAGCAGCCCACTAGCGGGAGGGGTTAGCTCCTACGAGCAGTACTTC. Translation gives CASSPLAGGVSSYEQYF.

This clonotype was seen more than once but under ten times. The rearrangement links TRBV6-4 to TRBJ2-2, with TRBD1 matching 10 bases. The CDR3 totals 15 residues. In germline, CDR1 is MRHNA, CDR2 SNTAGT. V lost 4 bases and J lost 3; bases outside the gene matches: 2. CDR3 sequence: CASSAGTGDTGELFF. DNA for the CDR3: TGTGCCAGCAGTGCCGGGACAGGGGACACCGGGGAGCTGTTTTTT.

V and J are TRBV24-1 and TRBJ1-5, with 11 bases lining up with TRBD1. The CDR3 has 21 amino acids. Germline CDR1 and CDR2: KGHDR and SFDVKD. Losses at the gene ends were 4 bases for V and 0 bases for J; bases not matched to a gene: 16. CDR3 region: CATSDPDRGRVGLYSNQPQHF. The CDR3 DNA is TGTGCCACCAGTGACCCGGACAGGGGGCGGGTGGGGCTTTATAGCAATCAGCCCCAGCATTTT.

This sequence joins TRBV7-9 and TRBJ2-7; 7 bases agree with TRBD2. Germline CDR1 reads SEHNR; CDR2 reads FQNEAQ (reference sequence). After removal of 5 bases from V and 9 bases from J, the junction contained 7 bases not matched to a gene. CDR3 length: 12 residues. CDR3 nucleotide sequence: TGTGCCAGCAGCATGGAGTTAGCGGGGCAGTACTTC. Protein: CASSMELAGQYF. Looking up the rest from reference TRBV7-9 and TRBJ2-7 gives the full variable domain: DTGVSQNPRHKITKRGQNVTFRCDPISEHNRLYWYRQTLGQGPEFLTYFQNEAQLEKSRLLSDRFSAERPKGSFSTLEIQRTEQGDSAMYLCASSMELAGQYFGPGTRLTVT.

The rearrangement uses TRBV7-2 and TRBJ2-7, with TRBD1 as a possible D gene (6 bases). The CDR3 extends over 16 amino acids. Trimming removed 2 bases from V and 4 bases from J, with 18 bases in between. Germline V lookup: CDR1 SGHTA, CDR2 FQGNSA. The CDR3 reads CASSLMPLSTGYEQYF. The CDR3 nucleotides read TGTGCCAGCAGCTTAATGCCGCTCTCGACAGGTTACGAGCAGTACTTC.

The chain uses TRBV27 and TRBJ2-7; a weak D match, TRBD1 (6 bases). Gene TRBJ2-5 matches the end of the DNA better, so the J call may be wrong. The length of the CDR3 is 14 residues. Germline assignment: CDR1 MNHEY and CDR2 SMNVEV (reference sequence). The CDR3 bases are TGTGCCAGCAGTTCGGACAGCCTCGAGGAGACCCAGTACTTC. It specifies CASSSDSLEETQYF.

Concerning this clonotype itself: One end of the junction is discordant with germline, which a read error may explain. V is TRBV7-2 and J is TRBJ2-1; possible D gene TRBD1, 5 bases. The CDR3 consists of 16 residues. In germline, CDR1 is SGHTA, CDR2 FQGNSA. The CDR3 sequence is CASSPRADISYNKQFF. The CDR3 bases are TGTGCCAGCAGTCCCCGCGCGGACATCTCCTACAATAAGCAGTTCTTC.

V is TRBV24-1 and J is TRBJ2-1; TRBD1 might be the D (5 bases). V was shortened by 5 bases and J by 8 bases, with 15 bases between the two germline ends. Germline loops: CDR1 KGHDR, CDR2 SFDVKD. The CDR3 contains 14 residues. The DNA of the CDR3 is TGTGCCACCAGTGGAGACAGCGCGGTGGATGAGCAGTTCTTC. Translated, it gives CATSGDSAVDEQFF.

The chain links TRBV20-1 to TRBJ1-2; D ambiguous. V was cut by 1 base and J by 2 bases, with 14 bases left in between. The CDR3 is made up of 15 amino acids. Per germline, CDR1 DFQATT and CDR2 SNEGSKA (reference sequence). CDR3 in amino acids: CSARVGAVLNYGYTF. CDR3 nucleotide sequence: TGCAGTGCTAGAGTAGGCGCGGTGCTAAACTATGGCTACACCTTC.

V usage is TRBV6-5 and J usage is TRBJ2-5; 7 bases align to TRBD1. V shed 7 bases and J 0 bases; nucleotides not matched to a gene: 8. CDR3 size: 15 residues. CDR1 and CDR2 from the germline V gene are MNHEY and SVGAGI. This CDR3 reads CASTLTDRHQETQYF. In DNA, the CDR3 is TGTGCCAGCACCTTGACGGACAGGCACCAAGAGACCCAGTACTTC.

The chain uses TRBV7-3 and TRBJ2-3; 9 positions match TRBD1. V trimming: 4 bases; J trimming: 4 bases; junction bases outside the gene matches: 9. CDR3 length: 16 residues. The germline CDR1 and CDR2 sequences are SGHTA and FQGTGA. CDR3 sequence: CASSYTDRGEPDTQYF. As DNA, the CDR3 is TGTGCCAGCAGCTACACAGACAGGGGGGAGCCAGATACGCAGTATTTT.

The rearrangement uses TRBV5-4 and TRBJ2-5; 11 bases are shared with TRBD2. The CDR3 covers 15 residues. J lost 0 bases, V lost 3 bases, and 1 base had no gene match. Germline loops: CDR1 SGHNT, CDR2 YYREEE (reference sequence). The CDR3 nucleotides read TGTGCCAGCAGCTGGACTAGCGGGCACCAAGAGACCCAGTACTTC. Translated, it gives CASSWTSGHQETQYF.

The chain uses TRBV29-1 and TRBJ2-5; the match to TRBD1 covers 10 bases. The CDR3 extends over 16 amino acids. The V segment lost 4 bases and the J segment 5 bases; nucleotides outside the gene matches: 13. CDR1 and CDR2 (germline): SQVTM, ANQGSEA. CDR3: CSVVSRTGGLGETQYF. The CDR3 DNA reads as TGCAGCGTTGTATCGAGGACAGGGGGTTTAGGGGAGACCCAGTACTTC.

There are a few counts of this clonotype. The chain has TRBV6-5 and TRBJ1-2; 7 bases align to TRBD1. The ends lost 0 bases at V and 3 bases at J; junction bases unmatched: 4. CDR1 MNHEY and CDR2 SVGAGI come from the germline V gene. CDR3 size: 15 residues. The CDR3 DNA is TGTGCCAGCAGTTACTCGCCCAGGGGGGACTATGGCTACACCTTC. Residues: CASSYSPRGDYGYTF.

Notes on this clonotype: The junction does not match germline at one end; this may be a read error. V usage is TRBV6-6 and J usage is TRBJ1-1; possibly TRBD1 for D (5 bases). The V gene's germline CDR1 is MNHNY and CDR2 SVGAGI (reference sequence). CDR3 size: 13 residues. The DNA of the CDR3 is TGTGTCAGCACCATCCCGGGACCCACTGAAGCTTTCTTT. Translating it yields CVSTIPGPTEAFF.